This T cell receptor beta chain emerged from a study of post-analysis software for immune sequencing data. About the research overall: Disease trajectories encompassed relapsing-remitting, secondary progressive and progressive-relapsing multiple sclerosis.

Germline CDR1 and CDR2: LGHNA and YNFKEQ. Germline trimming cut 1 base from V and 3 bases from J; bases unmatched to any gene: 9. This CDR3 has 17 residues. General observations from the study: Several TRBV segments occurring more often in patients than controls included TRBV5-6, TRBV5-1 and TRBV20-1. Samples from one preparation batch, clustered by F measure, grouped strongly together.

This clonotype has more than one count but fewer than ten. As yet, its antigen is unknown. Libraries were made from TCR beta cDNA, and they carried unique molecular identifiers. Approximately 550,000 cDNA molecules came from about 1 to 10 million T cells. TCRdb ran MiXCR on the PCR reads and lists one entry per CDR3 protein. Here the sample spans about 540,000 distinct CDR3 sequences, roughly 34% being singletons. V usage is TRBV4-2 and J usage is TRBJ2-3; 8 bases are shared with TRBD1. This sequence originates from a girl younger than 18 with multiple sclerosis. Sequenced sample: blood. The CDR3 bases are TGTGCCAGCAGCCAAGGGATGACAGGGGATCGAACAGATACGCAGTATTTT. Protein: CASSQGMTGDRTDTQYF.